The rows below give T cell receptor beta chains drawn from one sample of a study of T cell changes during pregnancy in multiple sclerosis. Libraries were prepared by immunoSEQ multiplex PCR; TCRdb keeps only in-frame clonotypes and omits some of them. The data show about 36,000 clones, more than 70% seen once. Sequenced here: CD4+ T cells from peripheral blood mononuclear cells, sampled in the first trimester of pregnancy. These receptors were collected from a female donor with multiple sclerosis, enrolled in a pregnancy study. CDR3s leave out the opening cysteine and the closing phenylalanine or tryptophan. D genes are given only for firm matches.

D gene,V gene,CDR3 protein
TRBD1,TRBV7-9,ASSRETGYHGYT
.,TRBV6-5,ASTTGDQPQH
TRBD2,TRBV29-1,SVVTSGDATGELF
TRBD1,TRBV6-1,AGGDRGLEAF
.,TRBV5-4,ASSLEGGGEQY
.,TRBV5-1,ASSLVERAGANVLT
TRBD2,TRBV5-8,ASRSPGGGLRQF
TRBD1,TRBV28,ASRSGTGLETQY
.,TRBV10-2,ASSVGADTQY
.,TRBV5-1,ASSAGVNQPQH
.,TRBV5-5,ASSRAGIGNQPQH
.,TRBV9,ASSVVGDFGTPLH
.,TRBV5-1,ASKIAGASGYT
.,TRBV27,ASSTGFYTGELF
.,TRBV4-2,ASSQLQGASGYT
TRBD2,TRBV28,ASSLSGLAPAQETQY
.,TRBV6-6,ASSYSPGQTQETQY
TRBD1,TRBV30,AWSGDRGTEAF
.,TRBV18,ASSRTSYEQY
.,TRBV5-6,ASSLGLSTGELF
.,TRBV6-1,ASSLESKNIQY
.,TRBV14,ASSQGGEQY
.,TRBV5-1,ASSRQGGGYNEQF
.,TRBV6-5,ASSYSIKGRGGGYT
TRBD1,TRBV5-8,ASSLIRGQEAF
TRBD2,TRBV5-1,ASSFGPPAGGQNTQY
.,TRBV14,ASSHRYTGELF
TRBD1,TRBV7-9,ASRRVPGQGEAF